This is a list of T cell receptor beta chains from one sample in a study of identical twins. TCRdb re-called the 5' RACE reads with MiXCR, one entry per CDR3 protein. The sample includes around 480,000 distinct CDR3 sequences, around an eighth of them seen just once. The same sample was also studied in work on yellow fever vaccine responses in identical twins.

Specimen: CD4+ T cells sorted from blood. Receptors originate from a woman aged 18-29 years in good health. Each CDR3 is given with its conserved first and last residue. Each record gives: J gene, D gene, V gene, CDR3 protein. A D gene is named only where the DNA matches it firmly.

TRBJ2-1	TRBD1	TRBV6-2/TRBV6-3	CASRETGGDEQFF
TRBJ2-6	.	TRBV5-5	CASSSRWGAGANVLTF
TRBJ2-6	.	TRBV12-3/TRBV12-4	CASSSTIGLSGANVLTF
TRBJ2-7	.	TRBV7-2	CASSLSNSYEQYF
TRBJ1-1	TRBD1	TRBV7-2	CASSLPGQANEAFF
TRBJ2-5	.	TRBV28	CASSWGAQETQYF
TRBJ2-5	TRBD2	TRBV12-3/TRBV12-4	CASSLRGGQETQYF
TRBJ2-4	.	TRBV20-1	CSARLALPKNIQYF
TRBJ2-6	.	TRBV7-8	CASSLGGVGGAGANVLTF
TRBJ2-7	TRBD2	TRBV6-1	CASSAPGGTYEQYF
TRBJ2-1	TRBD1	TRBV11-2	CASRFDVRQGAVGNEQFF
TRBJ2-5	.	TRBV11-2	CASSKETGTQKTQYF
TRBJ2-6	.	TRBV6-1	CASTLGLLSGANVLTF
TRBJ2-2	.	TRBV11-2	CASSSMGAPNTGELFF
TRBJ1-2	TRBD1	TRBV7-9	CASSLFKGAYYGYTF
TRBJ1-1	TRBD1	TRBV3-1	CASSHVGTVRTEAFF
TRBJ2-2	TRBD1	TRBV5-1	CASSYETGSRELFF
TRBJ1-2	.	TRBV7-9	CASKEAARDDGYTF
TRBJ2-2	.	TRBV18	CASSLDVTGELFF
TRBJ2-1	.	TRBV18	CASSPQRQRSSYNEQFF
TRBJ2-5	.	TRBV6-6	CASSQGRGETQYF
TRBJ2-2	TRBD1	TRBV7-2	CASRYRGPGELFF
TRBJ2-7	TRBD1	TRBV6-1	CASTRGTGAFEQYF
TRBJ2-1	.	TRBV7-3	CASSPGPPTYNEQFF
TRBJ2-3	TRBD2	TRBV6-5	CASSYSYSPTSGVTDTQYF
TRBJ2-1	TRBD2	TRBV3-1	CASSQAGGNNEQFF
TRBJ2-7	TRBD1	TRBV18	CASSPPSGQGVTQYF
TRBJ1-4	TRBD1	TRBV7-9	CASSLAGTGGQRLFF
TRBJ2-7	.	TRBV6-2/TRBV6-3	CASSYSTATVSYEQYF
TRBJ2-1	.	TRBV25-1	CASSALAQNEQFF
TRBJ2-3	TRBD2	TRBV5-1	CASRTSGGPDTQYF
TRBJ2-7	TRBD2	TRBV2	CASSGLAGEQYF
TRBJ2-7	.	TRBV5-1	CASSLWAFEISSYEQYF